These T cell receptor beta chains were read from a single sample in a study of OX40 agonist ivuxolimab in advanced cancers. Method: immunoSEQ multiplex PCR; TCRdb's copy keeps in-frame clones and lacks some. The sample has roughly 80,000 clones; around 87% are singletons. The sequenced sample was CD4+ or CD8+ T cells sorted from blood, obtained in a trial of the OX40 agonist ivuxolimab. The receptors were sampled from an adult with an advanced solid tumor such as melanoma, head and neck, liver or kidney cancer. Each CDR3 is given with its conserved first and last residue. The order of the fields is clone size, V gene, D gene, J gene, CDR3 protein, CDR3 DNA. D genes are given only for firm matches. For some rows the clone size is stated as once, few or many, or as a class when expanded; others skip it.

-	TRBV6-5	-	TRBJ1-2	CASSSGLRRGYTF	TGTGCCAGCAGTTCGGGACTTCGGCGGGGCTACACCTTC
-	TRBV5-1	-	TRBJ2-7	CASSPTGGNYEQYF	TGCGCCAGCAGCCCGACGGGCGGAAACTACGAGCAGTACTTC
-	TRBV29-1	-	TRBJ2-2	CSVERRGFRTGELFF	TGCAGCGTTGAGCGCAGGGGATTTAGAACCGGGGAGCTGTTTTTT
-	TRBV10-3	-	TRBJ1-2	CAIASQANFYGYTF	TGTGCCATTGCCTCACAGGCTAACTTCTATGGCTACACCTTC
-	TRBV15	TRBD1	TRBJ2-7	CATSRKTGVSVEQYF	TGTGCCACCAGCAGGAAAACAGGGGTTTCGGTCGAGCAGTACTTC
-	TRBV11-3	TRBD2	TRBJ2-3	CASSEGTSGTDTQYF	TGTGCCAGCAGCGAAGGGACTAGCGGAACAGATACGCAGTATTTT
few	TRBV9	-	TRBJ1-6	CASSSAAGWNSPLHF	TGTGCCAGCAGCTCGGCCGCAGGGTGGAATTCACCCCTCCACTTT
-	TRBV5-1	-	TRBJ1-6	CASSLTPGSSLGSPLHF	TGCGCCAGCAGCTTGACCCCAGGGAGTTCTTTGGGTTCACCCCTCCACTTT
-	TRBV19	-	TRBJ1-5	CASSMWTDSNQPQHF	TGTGCCAGTAGTATGTGGACAGACAGCAATCAGCCCCAGCATTTT
-	TRBV11-3	-	TRBJ2-1	CASSLGLRGRLLGNEQFF	TGTGCCAGCAGCTTAGGGTTGCGGGGAAGACTTTTGGGGAATGAGCAGTTCTTC
-	TRBV5-4	-	TRBJ2-5	CASSSGPSQETQYF	TGTGCCAGCAGCTCTGGTCCCAGCCAAGAGACCCAGTACTTC
-	TRBV5-1	-	TRBJ1-5	CASSMDSNQPQHF	TGCGCCAGCAGTATGGACAGCAATCAGCCCCAGCATTTT
-	TRBV7-2	TRBD1	TRBJ2-7	CASSLGQGGHYEQYF	TGTGCCAGCAGCTTAGGACAGGGGGGACACTACGAGCAGTACTTC
-	TRBV6-6	-	TRBJ1-1	CASSFLQSGPGTEAFF	TGTGCCAGCAGTTTCTTACAATCGGGGCCCGGCACTGAAGCTTTCTTT
-	TRBV28	-	TRBJ2-3	CASSQPGLPILITDTQYF	TGTGCCAGCAGCCAACCCGGACTCCCAATACTTATAACAGATACGCAGTATTTT
once	TRBV2	TRBD1	TRBJ1-6	CASSEVGQGGSPLHF	TGTGCCAGCAGTGAAGTGGGACAGGGAGGATCACCCCTCCACTTT
-	TRBV6-5	-	TRBJ1-1	CASSTPGGGTEAFF	TGTGCCAGCAGTACCCCCGGGGGGGGGACTGAAGCTTTCTTT
-	TRBV5-5	-	TRBJ2-3	CASSLTGTDTQYF	TGTGCCAGCAGCTTGACCGGCACAGATACGCAGTATTTT
-	TRBV6-1	TRBD2	TRBJ2-4	CASGAGAPYF	TGTGCCTCCGGAGCGGGAGCCCCGTACTTC
-	TRBV27	TRBD2	TRBJ2-4	CASSGGVGIQYF	TGTGCCAGCAGTGGGGGGGTGGGCATTCAGTACTTC
-	TRBV5-4	TRBD1	TRBJ1-2	CASSLEIWTGNYGYTF	TGTGCCAGCAGCTTGGAGATCTGGACAGGGAACTATGGCTACACCTTC
-	TRBV18	-	TRBJ1-1	CASSTLDSYTEAFF	TGTGCCAGCTCAACACTTGACAGTTACACTGAAGCTTTCTTT
-	TRBV29-1	-	TRBJ1-1	CSVGDWSTEAFF	TGCAGCGTTGGGGACTGGAGCACTGAAGCTTTCTTT
-	TRBV15	-	TRBJ1-2	CATSRTENYGYTF	TGTGCCACCAGCAGGACAGAGAACTATGGCTACACCTTC
-	TRBV7-2	-	TRBJ1-1	CASSFRRNTEAFF	TGTGCCAGCAGCTTCAGGAGGAACACTGAAGCTTTCTTT
-	TRBV27	TRBD2	TRBJ2-1	CASGPGRGRDEQFF	TGTGCCAGCGGCCCGGGGAGGGGACGGGATGAGCAGTTCTTC
-	TRBV2	-	TRBJ1-1	CASSVGTSIGEAFF	TGTGCCAGCAGTGTTGGGACTTCCATCGGTGAAGCTTTCTTT
-	TRBV7-8	-	TRBJ2-7	CASSHDWRDGDEQYF	TGTGCCAGCAGTCACGACTGGCGGGATGGTGACGAGCAGTACTTC
-	TRBV27	-	TRBJ1-5	CASSFDGILNQPQHF	TGTGCCAGCAGCTTCGATGGGATCCTCAATCAGCCCCAGCATTTT
-	TRBV7-7	-	TRBJ2-1	CASSLAPGRAGVLLYNEQFF	TGTGCCAGCAGCTTAGCGCCTGGCCGCGCTGGTGTTCTCCTATACAATGAGCAGTTCTTC
-	TRBV19	-	TRBJ1-2	CASSTSFSYRSYYGYTF	TGTGCCAGTAGTACTTCATTTTCTTACAGATCTTACTATGGCTACACCTTC
-	TRBV28	-	TRBJ2-1	CASSSGRAYNEQFF	TGTGCCAGCAGTTCCGGACGGGCCTACAATGAGCAGTTCTTC
-	TRBV15	-	TRBJ2-1	CATSRDQGAGGEQFF	TGTGCCACCAGCAGAGATCAAGGTGCGGGCGGTGAGCAGTTCTTC
-	TRBV19	-	TRBJ2-2	CASKAGSNTGELFF	TGTGCCAGTAAAGCAGGTTCGAACACCGGGGAGCTGTTTTTT
once	TRBV7-9	TRBD2	TRBJ2-7	CASRRTSGSYEQYF	TGTGCCAGCAGACGGACTAGCGGGTCCTACGAGCAGTACTTC
-	TRBV7-3	TRBD1	TRBJ1-2	CASSQPGQGHYGYTF	TGTGCCAGCAGCCAACCGGGACAGGGACACTATGGCTACACCTTC
-	TRBV5-4	-	TRBJ2-5	CASSSRMGAETQYF	TGTGCCAGCAGCTCCCGAATGGGGGCGGAGACCCAGTACTTC
few	TRBV2	-	TRBJ1-3	CASSAGQSAGNTIYF	TGTGCCAGCAGTGCCGGGCAAAGTGCTGGAAACACCATATATTTT
once	TRBV9	TRBD2	TRBJ2-3	CASSATSGGAPTQYF	TGTGCCAGCAGCGCAACTAGCGGGGGGGCCCCTACGCAGTATTTT
-	TRBV11-2	-	TRBJ2-5	CASSLDSASYQETQYF	TGTGCCAGCAGCTTAGATAGTGCTTCGTACCAAGAGACCCAGTACTTC